This entry features one T cell receptor (beta chain) sequence. The antigen remains undetermined. The method was immunoSEQ multiplex PCR; TCRdb's version includes in-frame clones alone and lacks a portion of them. The data show tens of thousands of clones, with about 94% seen just once and less than 2.5% held by the top ten. Trimming took 3 bases from V and 5 from J, leaving 16 bases between them. The CDR3 covers 16 residues. Germline V gene sequence: CDR1 SGHTA, CDR2 FQGNSA. The data were taken from a study of cytomegalovirus exposure and HLA in healthy donors. Overall study results and limits: Later, an analysis found that TCR clusters from the first cohort tended to co-occur in the approximately 130 validation repertoires. Among TCR sequences, most were rare, though some public TCRs appeared in many donors. There were approximately 150 TCR beta chains listed as cytomegalovirus-associated. For cytomegalovirus status, the classifier reportedly gave diagnoses with high specificity and sensitivity.

This TCR came from a young woman in good health and CMV-seronegative. The chain combines TRBV7-2 with TRBJ2-2; D might be TRBD1 (6 bases). The sequenced sample consisted of PBMCs. CDR3 nucleotides: TGTGCCAGCAGCTTGGGTACAGGGTATGGGACCGGGGAGCTGTTTTTT. Amino acid sequence: CASSLGTGYGTGELFF.